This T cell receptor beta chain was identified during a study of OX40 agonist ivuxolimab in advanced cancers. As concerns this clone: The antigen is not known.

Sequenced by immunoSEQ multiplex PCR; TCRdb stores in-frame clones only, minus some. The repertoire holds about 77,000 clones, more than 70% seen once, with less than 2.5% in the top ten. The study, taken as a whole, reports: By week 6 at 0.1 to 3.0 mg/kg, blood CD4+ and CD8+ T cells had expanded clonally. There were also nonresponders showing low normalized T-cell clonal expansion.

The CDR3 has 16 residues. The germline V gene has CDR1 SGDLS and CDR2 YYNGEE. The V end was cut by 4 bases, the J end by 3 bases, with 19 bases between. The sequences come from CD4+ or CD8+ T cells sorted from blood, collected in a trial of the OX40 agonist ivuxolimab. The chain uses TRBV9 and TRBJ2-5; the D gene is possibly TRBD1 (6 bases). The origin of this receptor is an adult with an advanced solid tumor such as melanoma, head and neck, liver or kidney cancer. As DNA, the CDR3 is TGTGCCAGCAGCAAATACGACAGGCTTGCGGAAGAGACCCAGTACTTC. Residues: CASSKYDRLAEETQYF.